The 13 T cell receptor beta chains below come from one sample, sequenced in a study of blood T cell repertoires in COVID-19. Clones were sequenced by immunoSEQ multiplex PCR, and TCRdb holds only the in-frame ones, with some missing. The sample includes about 100,000 clones, about 90% of them seen just once. The sequencing input was peripheral blood. These receptors were collected from a man aged 25 to 40 in a cohort sampled during active COVID-19.

The chain links TRBV5-4 to TRBJ2-1, with no clear D. In germline, CDR1 is SGHNT, CDR2 YYREEE (reference sequence). This CDR3 has 13 residues. V gave up 0 bases and J gave up 7 bases, with 8 bases separating them. The CDR3 protein is CASSLATQNEQFF. CDR3 DNA sequence: TGTGCCAGCAGCTTGGCAACCCAGAATGAGCAGTTCTTC.

The rearrangement links TRBV9 to TRBJ2-5; TRBD1 aligns across 11 bases. The V gene end was trimmed by 4 bases and the J gene end by 5 bases; junction bases not matched to a gene: 7. The CDR3 is 15 amino acids. CDR1 SGDLS and CDR2 YYNGEE come from the germline V gene. The CDR3 DNA is TGTGCCAGCAGCTTAGGACAGGGGGCAATTGAGACCCAGTACTTC. As protein: CASSLGQGAIETQYF.

This chain joins TRBV7-9 and TRBJ1-5, with a tentative D call TRBD1 (6 bases). Trimming stripped 5 bases from V and 15 bases from J, with 17 bases between. This CDR3 spans 12 amino acids. CDR1 and CDR2 (germline): SEHNR, FQNEAQ (reference sequence). The CDR3 loop reads CASSPGGRLLHF. CDR3 DNA sequence: TGTGCCAGCAGCCCGGGGGGGCGCCTACTGCATTTT.

This chain uses TRBV3-1 (or the pseudogene TRBV3-2) with TRBJ2-5, with D maybe TRBD2 (6 bases). V gave up 3 bases and J gave up 4 bases, with 12 bases separating them. The CDR3 length is 14 residues. CDR1 is LGHDT and CDR2 is YNNKEL in the germline V gene (reference sequence). The CDR3 loop reads CASSQIQGGETQYF. CDR3 DNA: TGTGCCAGCAGCCAGATTCAGGGAGGAGAGACCCAGTACTTC.

The chain couples TRBV6-4 to TRBJ2-3; 9 nucleotides align to TRBD2. CDR3 size: 15 residues. Germline V gives CDR1 MRHNA, CDR2 SNTAGT. Trimming cost V 3 bases and J 7 bases; bases outside gene matches: 8. CDR3 amino acids: CASSESSGGLNTQYF. CDR3 nucleotides: TGTGCCAGCAGTGAATCCAGCGGGGGGCTAAATACGCAGTATTTT.

The chain links TRBV6-5 to TRBJ1-2, with TRBD1 matching 7 bases. Looked up from germline, CDR1 is MNHEY and CDR2 is SVGAGI. Trimming cost V 2 bases and J 7 bases; bases outside gene matches: 7. There are 14 residues in the CDR3. CDR3 sequence: CASSYATGLSGYTF. In nucleotides, the CDR3 is TGTGCCAGCAGTTACGCGACAGGGTTGAGTGGCTACACCTTC.

The chain carries TRBV10-3 and TRBJ1-1; the match to TRBD1 covers 8 bases. Germline V gives CDR1 ENHRY, CDR2 SYGVKD. This CDR3 is built from 16 residues. V was pared by 2 bases and J by 4 bases, with 9 bases of the junction left unmatched. The CDR3 protein is CAISEPGQGAGTEAFF. CDR3 nucleotide sequence: TGTGCCATCAGTGAGCCTGGACAGGGAGCGGGCACTGAAGCTTTCTTT.

V gene TRBV5-8 combines with J gene TRBJ1-5; a possible D gene is TRBD1 (6 bases). The CDR3 contains 14 residues. The V end lost 2 bases, the J end lost 5 bases, and 11 bases lay between the germline ends. Germline V gives CDR1 SGHTS, CDR2 YDEGEE. The CDR3 nucleotides are TGTGCCAGCAGCTTTGGACAGAGAGATCAGCCCCAGCATTTT. Translating it yields CASSFGQRDQPQHF.

This clone was seen a handful of times. The chain employs TRBV30 and TRBJ1-5; tentatively, D is TRBD1 (5 bases). CDR1 is GTSNPN, CDR2 SVGIG, per germline (reference sequence). V gave up 0 bases and J gave up 15 bases, with 12 bases separating them. The CDR3 length is 11 residues. The CDR3 protein is CAWSVGGHPHF. As DNA, the CDR3 is TGTGCCTGGAGTGTAGGCGGACATCCGCATTTT.

This chain uses TRBV2 with TRBJ2-7; 15 positions agree with TRBD2. J gave up 7 bases and V 4 bases, and 11 bases lay outside the gene matches. The germline CDR1 and CDR2 sequences are SNHLY and FYNNEI. The CDR3 is 17 residues long. The CDR3 nucleotides are TGTGCCAGCAGTGCTGGACTAGCGGGGGGGCCTTCTGGGGAGCAGTACTTC. This codes for CASSAGLAGGPSGEQYF.

The gene calls are TRBV6-6 and TRBJ1-1; 8 positions match TRBD1. Unmatched junction bases numbered 6, after V lost 6 bases and J lost 6 bases. Per the germline V gene, CDR1 is MNHNY and CDR2 is SVGAGI (reference sequence). This CDR3 region has 13 residues. CDR3: CASSPDRAPEAFF. CDR3 nucleotides: TGTGCCAGCAGCCCGGACAGGGCCCCTGAAGCTTTCTTT.

The V and J genes are TRBV6-2 or TRBV6-3 and TRBJ2-5; 13 bases line up with TRBD2. Losses at the gene ends were 0 bases for V and 5 bases for J; bases not matched to a gene: 15. Per the germline V gene, CDR1 is MNHEY and CDR2 is SVGEGT. The CDR3 extends over 20 amino acids. In DNA, the CDR3 is TGTGCCAGCAGTTACTCGAAAGAATTACTAGCGGGGGGGCGGCGTGAGACCCAGTACTTC. Its translation: CASSYSKELLAGGRRETQYF.

The rearrangement uses TRBV3-1 (or the pseudogene TRBV3-2) and TRBJ2-5; 8 bases line up with TRBD2. The CDR3 spans 16 residues. The ends lost 0 bases at V and 3 bases at J; junction bases unmatched: 6. From germline, CDR1 is LGHDT and CDR2 YNNKEL (reference sequence). For the CDR3, the DNA is TGTGCCAGCAGCCAAGATACCTCGCGGGGGGAAGAGACCCAGTACTTC. Its protein is CASSQDTSRGEETQYF.